Below, 27 T cell receptor beta chains from the same sample are listed, as sequenced in a study of shared clonotypes between healthy human individuals. The repertoire was sequenced with immunoSEQ multiplex PCR; TCRdb's copy has only in-frame clones and lacks some. This table has approximately 350,000 clones, 74% appearing once. The source material was memory CD4+ T cells sorted from blood. Subset defined: CD45RA-negative fraction. These receptors were obtained from a man aged 25-45 years in good health.

The chain is built from TRBV27 and TRBJ1-4, with TRBD1 matching over 7 bases. J was trimmed by 8 bases and V by 6 bases; bases with no gene match: 12. Germline assignment: CDR1 MNHEY and CDR2 SMNVEV (reference sequence). The CDR3 is made up of 15 amino acids. CDR3 nucleotide sequence: TGTGCCAGCAGATCATACGGGACAGTCGGAGAAAAACTGTTTTTT. Translation: CASRSYGTVGEKLFF. The whole variable domain, remainder taken from reference TRBV27 and TRBJ1-4, is EAQVTQNPRYLITVTGKKLTVTCSQNMNHEYMSWYRQDPGLGLRQIYYSMNVEVTDKGDVPEGYKVSRKEKRNFPLILESPSPNQTSLYFCASRSYGTVGEKLFFGSGTQLSVL.

The chain recombines TRBV10-2 with TRBJ1-2; D unclear. Germline values: CDR1 WSHSY, CDR2 SAAADI. The CDR3 is 17 amino acids. V lost 2 bases, J lost 0 bases, and 16 bases lay in between. The CDR3 DNA is TGCGCCAGCAGTGAGCGGAACGGCGAACTGACTAACTATGGCTACACCTTC. Amino acid sequence: CASSERNGELTNYGYTF.

This chain connects TRBV27 to TRBJ2-1; 11 nucleotides line up with TRBD1. The trim removed 8 bases at V and 4 bases at J, leaving 10 bases unmatched. The CDR3 loop spans 16 amino acids. Germline CDR1 MNHEY, CDR2 SMNVEV (reference sequence). The CDR3 loop reads CASAFSGQGAYNEQFF. As DNA, the CDR3 is TGTGCCAGCGCCTTCTCCGGACAGGGGGCTTACAATGAGCAGTTCTTC.

This chain joins TRBV7-6 and TRBJ2-1; perhaps TRBD1 as D (6 bases). V lost 5 bases to trimming and J lost 7 bases, with 18 bases between them. This CDR3 spans 15 amino acids. The germline V gene encodes CDR1 SGHVS and CDR2 FNYEAQ. The CDR3 loop is CASSPIRFQGNEQFF. The CDR3 DNA sequence: TGTGCCAGCAGCCCGATTAGATTCCAGGGGAATGAGCAGTTCTTC.

This clone was detected only a few times. J is TRBJ2-7 and V is TRBV18; a possible D gene is TRBD2 (5 bases). V gave up 6 bases and J gave up 2 bases, with 14 bases separating them. Germline lookup yields CDR1 KGHSH and CDR2 LQKENI. The CDR3 covers 14 residues. CDR3 sequence: CASSRAGETYEQYF. CDR3 nucleotide sequence: TGTGCCAGCTCGCGAGCCGGGGAGACCTACGAGCAGTACTTC.

The V call is TRBV28, the J call TRBJ1-3; unclear D gene. The CDR3 has 15 amino acids. V lost 2 bases and J 4 bases, leaving 12 bases between the germline ends. CDR1 and CDR2 (germline): MDHEN, SYDVKM. The CDR3 is CASSLLIESGNTIYF. The DNA of the CDR3 is TGTGCCAGCAGTTTACTAATTGAATCCGGAAACACCATATATTTT.

This clone was found a few times. The rearrangement links TRBV27 to TRBJ2-5; D remains ambiguous. Trimming cost V 2 bases and J 2 bases, with 9 bases left between them. This CDR3 region has 14 residues. CDR1 and CDR2 from the germline V gene are MNHEY and SMNVEV (reference sequence). The CDR3 spells CASSLIGRQETQYF. DNA for the CDR3: TGTGCCAGCAGTTTAATAGGTCGGCAAGAGACCCAGTACTTC.

This clone was seen at least ten times. This chain uses TRBV7-2 with TRBJ2-7, with D uncertain. Trimming shortened V by 1 base and J by 3 bases, and 16 bases separated the two germline ends. The V gene's germline CDR1 is SGHTA and CDR2 FQGNSA. This CDR3 has 16 residues. The chain's CDR3 is CASSLEPRANFYEQYF. As DNA, the CDR3 is TGTGCCAGCAGCTTAGAGCCCCGAGCTAATTTCTACGAGCAGTACTTC.

The chain is built from TRBV6-5 and TRBJ1-4; D is possibly TRBD1 (5 bases). Trimming removed 4 bases from V and 12 bases from J, with 18 bases in between. CDR1 and CDR2 (germline): MNHEY, SVGAGI. CDR3 length: 14 amino acids. The CDR3 loop reads CASSFGTLKLELFF. The CDR3 region has the DNA TGTGCCAGCAGTTTTGGGACTCTGAAATTAGAACTGTTTTTT.

The V gene is TRBV29-1, the J gene TRBJ1-1, with D perhaps matching TRBD1 (6 bases). This CDR3 has 15 residues. Germline V lookup: CDR1 SQVTM, CDR2 ANQGSEA. Trimming pared 6 bases from V and 1 base from J, leaving 18 bases between. CDR3 amino acids: CSVQKRGAGNTEAFF. As DNA, the CDR3 is TGCAGCGTGCAAAAGCGGGGGGCCGGGAACACTGAAGCTTTCTTT.

The chain uses TRBV2 and TRBJ2-5, with D tentatively TRBD2 (6 bases). Trimming pared 3 bases from V and 7 bases from J, leaving 12 bases between. CDR3 size: 13 residues. Germline V gives CDR1 SNHLY, CDR2 FYNNEI. The CDR3 bases are TGTGCCAGCAGTGACATGGGGGGTGGGACCCAGTACTTC. Translation gives CASSDMGGGTQYF.

The rearrangement joins TRBV9 to TRBJ2-7, with D tentatively TRBD2 (6 bases). The CDR3 runs to 14 residues. Germline CDR1 reads SGDLS; CDR2 reads YYNGEE. Trimming took 1 base from V and 2 from J, leaving 10 bases between them. The CDR3 region is CASSVLGRPYEQYF. CDR3 nucleotides: TGTGCCAGCAGCGTATTAGGGAGGCCCTACGAGCAGTACTTC.

This chain links TRBV5-1 with TRBJ1-4, with D unresolved. Trimming cost V 0 bases and J 0 bases, with 15 bases left between them. The CDR3 is 18 residues long. CDR1 and CDR2 (germline): SGHRS, YFSETQ. The CDR3 coding sequence is TGCGCCAGCAGCTTGGAGACAACCAGTTCCGCAACTAATGAAAAACTGTTTTTT. This sequence encodes CASSLETTSSATNEKLFF.

The chain is built from TRBV6-5 and TRBJ1-3; tentatively, D is TRBD1 (5 bases). The V gene lost 5 bases and the J gene lost 4 bases, with 12 bases spanning the gap. This CDR3 region has 14 residues. Germline V gene lookup returns CDR1 MNHEY and CDR2 SVGAGI. The CDR3 sequence: CASSSGAGGNTIYF. The DNA of the CDR3 is TGTGCCAGCAGTAGCGGGGCGGGCGGAAACACCATATATTTT.

This clone was counted at least ten times. The rearrangement links TRBV7-2 to TRBJ2-1; 9 nucleotides align to TRBD2. The length of the CDR3 is 14 residues. The germline V gene has CDR1 SGHTA and CDR2 FQGNSA. With 6 bases clipped from V and 5 bases from J, the junction kept 5 bases outside the gene matches. CDR3 residues: CASRNLAGNNEQFF. The CDR3 nucleotides are TGTGCCAGCAGGAACCTAGCGGGGAACAATGAGCAGTTCTTC.

The V gene is TRBV2, the J gene TRBJ2-7; either TRBD1 or TRBD2 may supply D (6 bases each). The CDR3 contains 14 residues. Trimming took 6 bases from V and 6 from J, leaving 18 bases between them. CDR1 SNHLY and CDR2 FYNNEI come from the germline V gene. CDR3 bases: TGTGCCAGCAGCTCCCGGACGGGGGCCCGCGAGCAGTACTTC. It yields the protein CASSSRTGAREQYF. The full variable domain, rest sourced from reference TRBV2 and TRBJ2-7, is EPEVTQTPSHQVTQMGQEVILRCVPISNHLYFYWYRQILGQKVEFLVSFYNNEISEKSEIFDDQFSVERPDGSNFTLKIRSTKLEDSAMYFCASSSRTGAREQYFGPGTRLTVT.

The CDR3 here is CASMGTAAYNEQFF. The DNA of the CDR3 is TGCGCCAGCATGGGGACGGCAGCCTACAATGAGCAGTTCTTC. The chain recombines TRBV5-1 with TRBJ2-1, with D perhaps TRBD1 or TRBD2 (5 bases each). CDR3 size: 14 residues. CDR1 is SGHRS, CDR2 YFSETQ, per germline. Trimming took off 6 bases at V and 2 bases at J, with 12 bases between the two ends.

The chain carries TRBV11-3 and TRBJ1-1; D is ambiguous. V shed 2 bases and J shed 4 bases, with 11 bases lying between them. This CDR3 region has 14 residues. CDR1 and CDR2 from the germline V gene are SGHNT and YENEEA. For the CDR3, the DNA is TGTGCCAGCAGCTTAACGGGGTTCAGCACTGAAGCTTTCTTT. Residues: CASSLTGFSTEAFF.

This chain uses TRBV10-2 with TRBJ2-5; the D is unclear. Deletions cut 5 bases from V and 7 bases from J, with 14 bases between. CDR1 is WSHSY, CDR2 SAAADI, per germline. This CDR3 is built from 13 residues. CDR3 coding DNA: TGCGCCAGCAGTCCTTACTCCCTGGGGACCCAGTACTTC. It encodes CASSPYSLGTQYF.

The CDR3 is CASSLSRLDTEAFF. CDR3 nucleotide sequence: TGCGCCAGCAGCCTCTCACGACTAGACACTGAAGCTTTCTTT. The chain joins TRBV5-1 to TRBJ1-1; D gene ambiguous. The ends were cut back, 4 bases at V and 3 bases at J, with 13 bases in the middle. The CDR3 has 14 residues. Per germline, CDR1 SGHRS and CDR2 YFSETQ.

The CDR3 protein is CASSLAGFNGYTF. As DNA, the CDR3 is TGTGCCAGCAGCTTAGCCGGTTTCAATGGCTACACCTTC. This rearrangement joins TRBV7-9 to TRBJ1-2, with D unclear. The V gene lost 0 bases and the J gene lost 6 bases, with 8 bases spanning the gap. The CDR3 extends over 13 amino acids. The germline gives CDR1 SEHNR, CDR2 FQNEAQ (reference sequence).

This sequence joins TRBV2 and TRBJ2-6, with D possibly being TRBD1 (6 bases). Trimming stripped 5 bases from V and 4 bases from J, with 12 bases between. Looked up from germline, CDR1 is SNHLY and CDR2 is FYNNEI. The CDR3 is made up of 15 amino acids. The CDR3 loop reads CASSSDRAGANVLTF. The CDR3 bases are TGTGCCAGCAGTTCGGACAGAGCGGGGGCCAACGTCCTGACTTTC.

This chain connects TRBV5-1 to TRBJ2-3; a weak D match, TRBD1 (7 bases). The CDR3 totals 13 residues. The germline V and J ends were trimmed by 3 bases and 6 bases, with 11 bases remaining between them. Germline V gene data show CDR1 as SGHRS and CDR2 as YFSETQ. CDR3 residues: CASSWQGGDTQYF. CDR3 nucleotide sequence: TGCGCCAGCAGCTGGCAGGGGGGTGATACGCAGTATTTT.

This chain links TRBV11-2 with TRBJ2-4; weak D call: TRBD2 (5 bases). Germline V CDR1 and CDR2: SGHAT, FQNNGV. This CDR3 comprises 14 residues. With 3 bases removed from V and 3 bases from J, the gap between germline ends came to 9 bases. CDR3 coding DNA: TGTGCCAGCAGCTTGCCACGGGGCAAAAACATTCAGTACTTC. This translates into CASSLPRGKNIQYF.

The chain uses TRBV5-6 and TRBJ2-1; maybe TRBD2 (5 bases). V gave up 5 bases and J gave up 3 bases, with 15 bases separating them. This CDR3 comprises 15 residues. Germline CDR1 is SGHDT and CDR2 is YYEEEE. The CDR3 coding sequence is TGTGCCAGCAGTAGGCGCGCGGGTTACTACAATGAGCAGTTCTTC. It encodes CASSRRAGYYNEQFF.

CDR3: CASSDGAGGNQPQHF. The CDR3 DNA reads TGTGCCAGCAGTGATGGGGCAGGGGGAAATCAGCCCCAGCATTTT. The chain employs TRBV6-1 and TRBJ1-5; TRBD1 aligns across 7 bases. CDR1 and CDR2 (germline): MNHNS, SASEGT. The J segment lost 4 bases and the V segment lost 3 bases, leaving 6 bases of the junction unmatched. The CDR3 has 15 residues.

The table lists this clone with a count of one. The V call is TRBV7-2, the J call TRBJ2-3, with TRBD2 matching over 7 bases. The CDR3 loop spans 15 amino acids. V lost 6 bases and J lost 0; bases outside the gene matches: 6. Germline-derived CDR1 and CDR2 are SGHTA and FQGNSA. Written as DNA, the CDR3 is TGTGCCAGCAGTCGAGCGGGACCTAGCACAGATACGCAGTATTTT. Amino acids: CASSRAGPSTDTQYF.